The T cell receptor beta chain described here comes from a study of T-cell memory formation after mild COVID-19. TCRdb reprocessed the 5' RACE reads with MiXCR, giving one entry per CDR3 protein. The data contain around 410,000 distinct CDR3 sequences, less than 25% of them singletons. Germline CDR1 and CDR2: LGHNA and YNFKEQ. The V end was cut by 1 base, the J end by 2 bases, with 20 bases between. The CDR3 consists of 18 residues. The rearrangement links TRBV4-2 to TRBJ2-5; tentative D call: TRBD2 (6 bases). The material sequenced was PBMCs or a T cell subset sorted from them (not recorded which). This TCR derives from an adult woman who had mild COVID-19 (a few samples of this study predate the infection). Cell type and time point are not known. The CDR3 loop is CASSQGAVGSWGQETQYF. CDR3 DNA sequence: TGTGCCAGCAGCCAAGGTGCAGTCGGGAGTTGGGGACAAGAGACCCAGTACTTC.